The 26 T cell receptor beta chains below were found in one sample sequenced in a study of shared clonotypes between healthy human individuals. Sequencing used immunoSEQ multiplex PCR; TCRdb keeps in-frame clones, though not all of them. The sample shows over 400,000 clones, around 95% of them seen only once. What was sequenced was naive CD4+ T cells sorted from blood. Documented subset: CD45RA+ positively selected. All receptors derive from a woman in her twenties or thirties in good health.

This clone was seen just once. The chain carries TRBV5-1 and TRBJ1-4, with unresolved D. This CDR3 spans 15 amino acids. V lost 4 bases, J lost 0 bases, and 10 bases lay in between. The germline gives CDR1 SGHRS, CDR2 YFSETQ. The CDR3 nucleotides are TGCGCCAGCAGCCCCCTGTGGTCAACTAATGAAAAACTGTTTTTT. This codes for CASSPLWSTNEKLFF.

The CDR3 spells CASTAGTRNTGELFF. As DNA, the CDR3 is TGTGCCAGCACCGCCGGGACTAGGAACACCGGGGAGCTGTTTTTT. The chain couples TRBV7-9 to TRBJ2-2, with 8 bases that match TRBD2. J gave up 1 base and V 7 bases, and 5 bases lay outside the gene matches. This CDR3 region has 15 residues. Germline values: CDR1 SEHNR, CDR2 FQNEAQ (reference sequence).

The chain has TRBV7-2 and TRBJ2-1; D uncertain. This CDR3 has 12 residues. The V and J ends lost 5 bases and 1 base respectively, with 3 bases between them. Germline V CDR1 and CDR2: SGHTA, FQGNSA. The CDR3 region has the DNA TGTGCCAGCAGCCAGTCCTACAATGAGCAGTTCTTC. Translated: CASSQSYNEQFF.

The CDR3 nucleotides read TGTGCCAGCAGCCCACGGGGCCGGGGGAACTCTGGAAACACCATATATTTT. It yields the protein CASSPRGRGNSGNTIYF. This rearrangement joins TRBV5-6 to TRBJ1-3, with D possibly TRBD1 on 5 matching bases. Trimming stripped 4 bases from V and 0 bases from J, with 17 bases between. The CDR3 is 17 residues long. The germline V gene encodes CDR1 SGHDT and CDR2 YYEEEE.

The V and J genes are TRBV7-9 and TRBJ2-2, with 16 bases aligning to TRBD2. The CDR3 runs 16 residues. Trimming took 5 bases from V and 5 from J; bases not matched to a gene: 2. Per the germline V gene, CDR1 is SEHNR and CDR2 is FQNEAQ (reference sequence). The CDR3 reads CASSTGLAGGTGELFF. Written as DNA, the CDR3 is TGTGCCAGCAGCACGGGACTAGCGGGAGGGACCGGGGAGCTGTTTTTT.

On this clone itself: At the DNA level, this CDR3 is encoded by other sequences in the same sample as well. For the CDR3, the DNA is TGTGCCAGCAGCTTCCGGGGTAGCAGCTACAATGAGCAGTTCTTC. Protein sequence: CASSFRGSSYNEQFF. The chain recombines TRBV7-9 with TRBJ2-1; possibly TRBD2 for D (5 bases). The V end was cut by 3 bases, the J end by 3 bases, with 12 bases between. Germline V gives CDR1 SEHNR, CDR2 FQNEAQ (reference sequence). This CDR3 contains 15 residues.

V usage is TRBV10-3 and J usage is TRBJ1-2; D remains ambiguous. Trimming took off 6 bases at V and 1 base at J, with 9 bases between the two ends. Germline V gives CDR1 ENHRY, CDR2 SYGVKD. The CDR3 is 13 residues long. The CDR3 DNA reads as TGTGCCATCAGGGCGGAGGGTAACTATGGCTACACCTTC. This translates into CAIRAEGNYGYTF.

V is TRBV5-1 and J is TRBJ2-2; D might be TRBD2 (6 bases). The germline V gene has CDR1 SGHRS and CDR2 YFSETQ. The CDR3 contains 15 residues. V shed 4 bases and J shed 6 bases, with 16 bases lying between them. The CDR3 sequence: CASSPEVWEAGELFF. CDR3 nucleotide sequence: TGCGCCAGCAGCCCCGAGGTCTGGGAGGCCGGGGAGCTGTTTTTT. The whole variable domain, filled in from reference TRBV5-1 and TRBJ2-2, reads KAGVTQTPRYLIKTRGQQVTLSCSPISGHRSVSWYQQTPGQGLQFLFEYFSETQRNKGNFPGRFSGRQFSNSRSEMNVSTLELGDSALYLCASSPEVWEAGELFFGEGSRLTVL.

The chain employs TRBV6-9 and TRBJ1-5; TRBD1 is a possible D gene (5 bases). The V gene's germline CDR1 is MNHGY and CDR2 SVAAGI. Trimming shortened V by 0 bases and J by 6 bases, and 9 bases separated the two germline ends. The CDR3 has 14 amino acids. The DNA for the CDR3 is TGTGCCAGCAGTTATTCCGGGGGAGGTCAGCCCCAGCATTTT. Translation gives CASSYSGGGQPQHF.

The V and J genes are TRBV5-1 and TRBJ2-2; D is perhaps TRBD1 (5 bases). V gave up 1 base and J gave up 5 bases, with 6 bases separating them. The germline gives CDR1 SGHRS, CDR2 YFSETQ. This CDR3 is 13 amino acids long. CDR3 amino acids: CASSLQGTGELFF. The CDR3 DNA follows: TGCGCCAGCAGCTTGCAGGGAACCGGGGAGCTGTTTTTT. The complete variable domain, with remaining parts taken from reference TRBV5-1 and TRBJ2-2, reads KAGVTQTPRYLIKTRGQQVTLSCSPISGHRSVSWYQQTPGQGLQFLFEYFSETQRNKGNFPGRFSGRQFSNSRSEMNVSTLELGDSALYLCASSLQGTGELFFGEGSRLTVL.

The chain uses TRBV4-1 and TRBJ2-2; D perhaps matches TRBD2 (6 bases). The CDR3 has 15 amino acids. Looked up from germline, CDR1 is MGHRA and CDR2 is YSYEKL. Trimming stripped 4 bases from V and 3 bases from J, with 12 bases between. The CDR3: CASSLSGTYTGELFF. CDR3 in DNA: TGCGCCAGCAGCCTATCCGGGACTTACACCGGGGAGCTGTTTTTT.

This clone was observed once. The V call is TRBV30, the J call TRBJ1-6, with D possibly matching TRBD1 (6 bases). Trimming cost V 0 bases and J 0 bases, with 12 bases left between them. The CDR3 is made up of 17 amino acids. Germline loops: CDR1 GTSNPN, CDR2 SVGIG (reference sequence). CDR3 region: CAWSVGQLSSYNSPLHF. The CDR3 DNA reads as TGTGCCTGGAGTGTAGGACAGCTAAGCTCCTATAATTCACCCCTCCACTTT.

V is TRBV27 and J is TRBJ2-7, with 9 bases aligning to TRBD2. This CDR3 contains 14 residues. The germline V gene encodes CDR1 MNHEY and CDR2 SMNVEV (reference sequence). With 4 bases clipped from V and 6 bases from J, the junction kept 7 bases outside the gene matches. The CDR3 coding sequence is TGTGCCAGCAGTTCCTACTTGACTAGCGGCGAGCAGTACTTC. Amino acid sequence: CASSSYLTSGEQYF.

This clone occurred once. CDR3 sequence: CASSYSYRLARDTQYF. As DNA, the CDR3 is TGTGCCAGCAGTTACTCGTACCGGCTAGCTCGGGATACGCAGTATTTT. The chain links TRBV6-5 to TRBJ2-3; tentative D call: TRBD2 (5 bases). Germline-derived CDR1 and CDR2 are MNHEY and SVGAGI. The CDR3 runs 16 residues. The ends were cut back, 0 bases at V and 6 bases at J, with 16 bases in the middle.

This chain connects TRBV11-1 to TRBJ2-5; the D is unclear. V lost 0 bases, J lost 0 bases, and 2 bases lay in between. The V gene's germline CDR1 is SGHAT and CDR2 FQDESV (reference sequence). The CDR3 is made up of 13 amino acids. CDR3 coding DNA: TGTGCCAGCAGCTTAGCCTACCAAGAGACCCAGTACTTC. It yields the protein CASSLAYQETQYF.

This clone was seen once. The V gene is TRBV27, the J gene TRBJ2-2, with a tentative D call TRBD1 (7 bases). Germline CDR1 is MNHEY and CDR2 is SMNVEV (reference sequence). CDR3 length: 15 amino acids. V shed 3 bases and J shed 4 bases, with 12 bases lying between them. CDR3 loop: CASSFGQGGTGELFF. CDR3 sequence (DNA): TGTGCCAGCAGTTTTGGGCAGGGGGGCACCGGGGAGCTGTTTTTT.

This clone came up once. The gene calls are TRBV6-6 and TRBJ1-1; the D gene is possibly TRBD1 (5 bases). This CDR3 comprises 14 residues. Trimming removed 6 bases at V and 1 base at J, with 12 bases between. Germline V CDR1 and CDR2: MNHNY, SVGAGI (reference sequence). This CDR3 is CASRDGAQNTEAFF. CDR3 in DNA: TGTGCCAGCAGAGATGGGGCACAGAACACTGAAGCTTTCTTT.

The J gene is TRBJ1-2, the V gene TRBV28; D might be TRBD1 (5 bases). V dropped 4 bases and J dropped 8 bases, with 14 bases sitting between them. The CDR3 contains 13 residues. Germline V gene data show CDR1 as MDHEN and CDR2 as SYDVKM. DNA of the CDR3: TGTGCCAGCAGTTATCAGTCGAGGGGCGGCTACACCTTC. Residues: CASSYQSRGGYTF.

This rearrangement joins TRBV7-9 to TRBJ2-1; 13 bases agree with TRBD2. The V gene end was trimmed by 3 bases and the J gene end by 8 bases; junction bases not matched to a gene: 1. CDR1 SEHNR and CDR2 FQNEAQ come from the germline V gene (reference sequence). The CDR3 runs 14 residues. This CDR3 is CASSFGLAGDEQFF. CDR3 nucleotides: TGTGCCAGCAGCTTCGGACTAGCGGGAGATGAGCAGTTCTTC. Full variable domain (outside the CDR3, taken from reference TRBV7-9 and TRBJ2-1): DTGVSQNPRHKITKRGQNVTFRCDPISEHNRLYWYRQTLGQGPEFLTYFQNEAQLEKSRLLSDRFSAERPKGSFSTLEIQRTEQGDSAMYLCASSFGLAGDEQFFGPGTRLTVL.

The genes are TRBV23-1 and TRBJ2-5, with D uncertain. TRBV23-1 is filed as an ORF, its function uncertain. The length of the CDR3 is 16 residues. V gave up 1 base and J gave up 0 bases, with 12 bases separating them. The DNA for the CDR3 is TGCGCCAGCAGTCAATACCCGAACCTAAACCAAGAGACCCAGTACTTC. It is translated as CASSQYPNLNQETQYF.

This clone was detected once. The CDR3 nucleotides are TGTGCCAGTAGTCCTAGCTCAGGGGATAGAAACATTCAGTACTTC. This translates into CASSPSSGDRNIQYF. V usage is TRBV19 and J usage is TRBJ2-4; the D gene is possibly TRBD1 (6 bases). The CDR3 sequence is 15 residues long. Germline V gene data show CDR1 as LNHDA and CDR2 as SQIVND (reference sequence). V was cut by 5 bases and J by 6 bases, with 17 bases left in between.

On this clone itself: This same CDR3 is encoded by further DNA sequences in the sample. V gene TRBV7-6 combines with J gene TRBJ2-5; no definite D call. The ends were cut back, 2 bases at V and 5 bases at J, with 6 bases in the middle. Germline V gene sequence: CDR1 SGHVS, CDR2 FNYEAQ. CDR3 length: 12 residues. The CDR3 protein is CASSLLGETQYF. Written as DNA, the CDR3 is TGTGCCAGCAGCTTACTTGGGGAGACCCAGTACTTC.

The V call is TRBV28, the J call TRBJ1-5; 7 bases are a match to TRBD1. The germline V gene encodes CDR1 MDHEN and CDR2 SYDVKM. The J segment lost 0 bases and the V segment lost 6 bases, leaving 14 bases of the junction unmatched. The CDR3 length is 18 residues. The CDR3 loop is CASSPGWGTDSSNQPQHF. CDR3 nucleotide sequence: TGTGCCAGCAGCCCCGGGTGGGGGACAGATTCTAGCAATCAGCCCCAGCATTTT.

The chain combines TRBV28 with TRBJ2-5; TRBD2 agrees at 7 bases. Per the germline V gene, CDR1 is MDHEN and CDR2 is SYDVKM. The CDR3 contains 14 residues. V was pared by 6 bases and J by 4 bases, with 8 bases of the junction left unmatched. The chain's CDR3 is CASRSFLAGETQYF. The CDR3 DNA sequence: TGTGCCAGCAGATCTTTCTTAGCGGGAGAGACCCAGTACTTC.

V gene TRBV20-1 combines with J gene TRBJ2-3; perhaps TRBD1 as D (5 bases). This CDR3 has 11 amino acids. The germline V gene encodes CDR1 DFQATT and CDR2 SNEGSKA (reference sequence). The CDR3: CSPVGQDTQYF. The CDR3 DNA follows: TGCAGCCCGGTCGGACAAGATACGCAGTATTTT.

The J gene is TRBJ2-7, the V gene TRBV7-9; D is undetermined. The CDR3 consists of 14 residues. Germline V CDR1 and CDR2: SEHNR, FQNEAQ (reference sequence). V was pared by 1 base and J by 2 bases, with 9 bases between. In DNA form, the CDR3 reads TGTGCCAGCAGCTTAGGGACGAGTGCCTACGAGCAGTACTTC. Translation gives CASSLGTSAYEQYF. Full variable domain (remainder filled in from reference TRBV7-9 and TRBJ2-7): DTGVSQNPRHKITKRGQNVTFRCDPISEHNRLYWYRQTLGQGPEFLTYFQNEAQLEKSRLLSDRFSAERPKGSFSTLEIQRTEQGDSAMYLCASSLGTSAYEQYFGPGTRLTVT.